The 14 T cell receptor beta chains below were found in one sample sequenced in a study of T cell changes during pregnancy in multiple sclerosis (dated by TCRdb to between 2017 and 2020). Library construction relied on the immunoSEQ multiplex PCR assay. As stored in TCRdb, this immuneACCESS dataset retains in-frame rearrangements with V and J assigned. A fraction of the clones does not appear; measured against another copy, unresolved V genes explain less than half of the discrepancy, and the remainder lacks a known reason. The sample includes over 40,000 clones, with approximately 90% observed a single time. The ten top clones hold roughly 5.5% of the sample. The sample was CD8+ T cells from peripheral blood mononuclear cells, taken after pregnancy. These receptor sequences come from a female donor in good health, enrolled as a control in a pregnancy study.

The genes are TRBV27 and TRBJ2-7; 11 bases map to TRBD1. The V segment lost 5 bases and the J segment 7 bases; nucleotides outside the gene matches: 7. The CDR3 sequence is 14 residues long. Germline loops: CDR1 MNHEY, CDR2 SMNVEV (reference sequence). CDR3 sequence: CASSPGTGGKEQYF. CDR3 nucleotides: TGTGCCAGCAGTCCGGGGACAGGGGGTAAGGAGCAGTACTTC.

This chain uses TRBV7-8 with TRBJ1-1; D unclear. The V end was cut by 1 base, the J end by 6 bases, with 15 bases between. CDR1 is SGHVS, CDR2 FQNEAQ, per germline. The CDR3 contains 15 residues. CDR3 DNA: TGTGCCAGCAGCTTAGAGCTCCCTAGGATGGCTGAAGCTTTCTTT. Translated: CASSLELPRMAEAFF.

The chain links TRBV4-3 to TRBJ2-5; weak D call: TRBD1 (5 bases). The germline V gene encodes CDR1 LGHNA and CDR2 YSLEER. V shed 1 base and J shed 4 bases, with 10 bases lying between them. The length of the CDR3 is 14 residues. The CDR3 reads CASSQAQGTETQYF. The CDR3 bases are TGCGCCAGCAGCCAAGCCCAGGGCACAGAGACCCAGTACTTC.

CDR3 sequence reads: CASSITLRSRGETDTQYF. The CDR3 coding sequence is TGTGCCAGCAGTATTACATTACGGTCCAGGGGTGAGACAGATACGCAGTATTTT. V is TRBV28 and J is TRBJ2-3, with D perhaps TRBD1 (6 bases). The CDR3 runs to 18 residues. The germline V and J ends were trimmed by 5 bases and 3 bases, with 24 bases remaining between them. Germline CDR1 and CDR2: MDHEN and SYDVKM.

This chain joins TRBV28 and TRBJ2-7; 7 bases match TRBD2. The V and J ends lost 6 bases and 3 bases, in that order; junction bases with no gene match: 8. The CDR3 length is 14 residues. Per the germline V gene, CDR1 is MDHEN and CDR2 is SYDVKM. The CDR3 bases are TGTGCCAGCAGCTCTCGGGGAGGGGACTACGAGCAGTACTTC. Its translation: CASSSRGGDYEQYF. Looking up the rest from reference TRBV28 and TRBJ2-7 gives the full variable domain: DVKVTQSSRYLVKRTGEKVFLECVQDMDHENMFWYRQDPGLGLRLIYFSYDVKMKEKGDIPEGYSVSREKKERFSLILESASTNQTSMYLCASSSRGGDYEQYFGPGTRLTVT.

The genes are TRBV27 and TRBJ2-1, with 8 nucleotides matching TRBD2. V dropped 4 bases and J dropped 4; count of bases not matched to a gene: 6. This CDR3 contains 15 residues. Germline loops: CDR1 MNHEY, CDR2 SMNVEV (reference sequence). CDR3 coding DNA: TGTGCCAGCAGTTCGCGAGCGGGGGCTTACAATGAGCAGTTCTTC. This encodes CASSSRAGAYNEQFF.

V is TRBV27 and J is TRBJ2-7; D not certain. Trimming took 7 bases from V and 2 from J, leaving 12 bases between them. Germline V gene lookup returns CDR1 MNHEY and CDR2 SMNVEV (reference sequence). The CDR3 extends over 13 amino acids. The CDR3 DNA is TGTGCCAGCACTTCTCAGGTTACCTACGAGCAGTACTTC. As protein: CASTSQVTYEQYF.

The chain joins TRBV4-3 to TRBJ2-2, with D perhaps matching TRBD1 (5 bases). V was clipped by 4 bases and J by 3 bases, with 9 bases between them. This CDR3 is 14 amino acids long. Germline CDR1 LGHNA, CDR2 YSLEER. CDR3 protein: CASSRVGDTGELFF. The CDR3 DNA reads as TGCGCCAGCAGCCGAGTAGGGGACACCGGGGAGCTGTTTTTT.

The chain employs TRBV6-6 and TRBJ2-5; TRBD2 agrees at 7 bases. Trimming at V came to 6 bases and at J to 3 bases, leaving 7 bases not matched to a gene. The CDR3 contains 14 residues. The V gene's germline CDR1 is MNHNY and CDR2 SVGAGI (reference sequence). CDR3 protein: CASSPAGTKETQYF. As DNA, the CDR3 is TGTGCCAGCAGCCCAGCCGGGACTAAAGAGACCCAGTACTTC.

The chain joins TRBV4-3 to TRBJ1-2; TRBD1 aligns across 8 bases. The CDR3 totals 17 residues. CDR1 is LGHNA, CDR2 YSLEER, per germline. V gave up 5 bases and J gave up 3 bases; unmatched junction bases: 14. The DNA for the CDR3 is TGCGCCAGCAGCATTTGGACAGGGAGTCGGGGAGACTATGGCTACACCTTC. It specifies CASSIWTGSRGDYGYTF.

This clone appeared once. The genes are TRBV28 and TRBJ1-6; D is undetermined. Deletions cut 6 bases from V and 8 bases from J, with 17 bases between. In germline, CDR1 is MDHEN, CDR2 SYDVKM. The CDR3 length is 15 residues. The CDR3 here is CASSPSYEGDSPLHF. The CDR3 nucleotides read TGTGCCAGCAGCCCCAGTTATGAGGGAGATTCACCCCTCCACTTT.

In this sample, this clone turned up a few times. The CDR3 DNA reads TGTGCCTGGAGTGTCCGGGGTGCCGGCTACACCTTC. It is translated as CAWSVRGAGYTF. The J gene is TRBJ1-2, the V gene TRBV30; D not certain. Germline V lookup: CDR1 GTSNPN, CDR2 SVGIG (reference sequence). With 0 bases removed from V and 8 bases from J, the gap between germline ends came to 10 bases. The CDR3 sequence is 12 residues long.

Concerning this clone: The sample has other DNA sequences that encode this CDR3 too. The chain has TRBV4-3 and TRBJ2-1; no clear D gene. The V gene's germline CDR1 is LGHNA and CDR2 YSLEER. Trimming pared 1 base from V and 4 bases from J, leaving 11 bases between. The CDR3 is 15 residues long. CDR3 sequence (DNA): TGCGCCAGCAGCCAAGGCCGCTCTACGTACAATGAGCAGTTCTTC. This gives the protein CASSQGRSTYNEQFF.

The chain links TRBV12-5 to TRBJ1-2; D remains ambiguous. The CDR3 sequence is 11 residues long. Trimming cost V 5 bases and J 7 bases, with 8 bases left between them. CDR1 and CDR2 (germline): LGHNT, FRNRAP. The CDR3 coding sequence is TGTGCTAGTGGTCCACTGATTGGCTACACCTTC. Protein product: CASGPLIGYTF.